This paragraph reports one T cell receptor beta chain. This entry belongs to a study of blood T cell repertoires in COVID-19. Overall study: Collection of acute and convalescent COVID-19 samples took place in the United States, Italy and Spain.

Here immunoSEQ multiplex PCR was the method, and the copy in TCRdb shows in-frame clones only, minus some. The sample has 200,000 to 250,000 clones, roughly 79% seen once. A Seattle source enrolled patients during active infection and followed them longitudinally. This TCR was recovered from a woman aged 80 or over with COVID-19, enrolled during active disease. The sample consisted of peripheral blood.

CDR3 protein: CATENRNTEAFF. CDR3 bases: TGTGCCACAGAGAACAGGAACACTGAAGCTTTCTTT. This chain joins TRBV19 and TRBJ1-1, with D unclear. CDR3 length: 12 amino acids. V was pared by 10 bases and J by 1 base, with 10 bases between. From germline, CDR1 is LNHDA and CDR2 SQIVND (reference sequence).